This paragraph covers one T cell receptor (beta chain) sequence. These data originate in a study of control samples from healthy donors and cancer patients. Germline V gives CDR1 LGHDT, CDR2 YNNKEL (reference sequence). The CDR3 extends over 14 amino acids. V lost 1 base and J 1 base, leaving 7 bases between the germline ends. Assay: immunoSEQ multiplex PCR; the TCRdb copy retains only in-frame clones and omits some. Among 50,000 to 70,000 clones listed, 95% to 96% were seen once. The genes are TRBV3-1 (or the pseudogene TRBV3-2) and TRBJ2-5; the D call may be TRBD1 or TRBD2 (5 bases each). This TCR was sampled from a woman aged 18-35 years in good health. The sample comprised blood. CDR3 protein: CASSQGGIQETQYF. Here the CDR3 DNA reads TGTGCCAGCAGCCAAGGGGGGATCCAAGAGACCCAGTACTTC.